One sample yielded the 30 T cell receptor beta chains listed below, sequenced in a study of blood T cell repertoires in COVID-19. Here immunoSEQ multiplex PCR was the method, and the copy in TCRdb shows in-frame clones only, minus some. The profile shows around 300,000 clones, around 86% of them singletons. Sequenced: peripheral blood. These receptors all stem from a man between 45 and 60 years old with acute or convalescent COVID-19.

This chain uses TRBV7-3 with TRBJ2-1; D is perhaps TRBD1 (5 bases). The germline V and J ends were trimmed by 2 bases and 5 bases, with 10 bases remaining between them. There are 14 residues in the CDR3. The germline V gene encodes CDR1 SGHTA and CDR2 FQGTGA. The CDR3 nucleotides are TGTGCCAGCAGCTTACAGGGCCTCAACAATGAGCAGTTCTTC. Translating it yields CASSLQGLNNEQFF.

CDR3 DNA: TGTGCCTGGAGTGTCTTGGGGGGGCACTCTGGAAACACCATATATTTT. It is translated as CAWSVLGGHSGNTIYF. The genes are TRBV30 and TRBJ1-3, with D possibly matching TRBD1 (6 bases). Trimming removed 0 bases from V and 0 bases from J, with 12 bases in between. The CDR3 runs 16 residues. The germline V gene has CDR1 GTSNPN and CDR2 SVGIG (reference sequence).

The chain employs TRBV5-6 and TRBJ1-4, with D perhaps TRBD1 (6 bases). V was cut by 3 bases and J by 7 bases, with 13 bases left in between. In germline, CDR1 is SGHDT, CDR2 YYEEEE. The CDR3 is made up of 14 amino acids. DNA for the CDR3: TGTGCCAGCAGCTCACAGGGAGGGAGTGAAAAACTGTTTTTT. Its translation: CASSSQGGSEKLFF.

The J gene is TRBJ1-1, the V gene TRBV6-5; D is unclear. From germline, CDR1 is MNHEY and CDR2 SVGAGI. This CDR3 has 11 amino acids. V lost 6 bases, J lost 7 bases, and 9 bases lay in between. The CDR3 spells CASRTHREAFF. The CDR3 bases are TGTGCCAGCAGAACTCATCGTGAAGCTTTCTTT.

Here the CDR3 DNA reads TGTGCCAGCACTGGGGCAGACGAGCAGTACTTC. Translation: CASTGADEQYF. The chain uses TRBV5-6 and TRBJ2-7; weak D call: TRBD1 (5 bases). Germline values: CDR1 SGHDT, CDR2 YYEEEE. Trimming left V 6 bases short and J 5 bases short, with 9 bases between. CDR3 size: 11 residues. The variable domain in full, completed from reference TRBV5-6 and TRBJ2-7, reads DAGVTQSPTHLIKTRGQQVTLRCSPKSGHDTVSWYQQALGQGPQFIFQYYEEEERQRGNFPDRFSGHQFPNYSSELNVNALLLGDSALYLCASTGADEQYFGPGTRLTVT.

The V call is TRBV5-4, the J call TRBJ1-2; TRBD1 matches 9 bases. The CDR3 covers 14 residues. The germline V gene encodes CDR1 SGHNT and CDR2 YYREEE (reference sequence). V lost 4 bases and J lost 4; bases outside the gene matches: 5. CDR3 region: CASSPGQGGYGYTF. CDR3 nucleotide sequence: TGTGCCAGCAGCCCGGGACAGGGAGGCTATGGCTACACCTTC.

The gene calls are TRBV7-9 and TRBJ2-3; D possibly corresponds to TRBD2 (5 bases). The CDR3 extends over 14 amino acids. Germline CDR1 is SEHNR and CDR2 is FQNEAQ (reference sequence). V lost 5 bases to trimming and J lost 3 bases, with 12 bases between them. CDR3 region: CASSPSGVTDTQYF. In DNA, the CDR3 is TGTGCCAGCAGCCCCTCCGGGGTGACAGATACGCAGTATTTT.

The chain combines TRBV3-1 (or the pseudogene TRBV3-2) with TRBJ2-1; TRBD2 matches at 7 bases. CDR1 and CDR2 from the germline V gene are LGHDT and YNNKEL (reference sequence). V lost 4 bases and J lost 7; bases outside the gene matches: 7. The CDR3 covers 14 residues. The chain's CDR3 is CASSRGLTPNEQFF. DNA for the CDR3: TGTGCCAGCAGCCGGGGACTAACCCCAAATGAGCAGTTCTTC.

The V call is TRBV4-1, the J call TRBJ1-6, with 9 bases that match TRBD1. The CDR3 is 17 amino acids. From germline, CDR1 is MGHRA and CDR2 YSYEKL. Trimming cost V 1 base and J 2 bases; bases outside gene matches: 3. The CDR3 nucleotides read TGCGCCAGCAGCCAAGCGACAGGGGGACCCTATAATTCACCCCTCCACTTT. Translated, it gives CASSQATGGPYNSPLHF.

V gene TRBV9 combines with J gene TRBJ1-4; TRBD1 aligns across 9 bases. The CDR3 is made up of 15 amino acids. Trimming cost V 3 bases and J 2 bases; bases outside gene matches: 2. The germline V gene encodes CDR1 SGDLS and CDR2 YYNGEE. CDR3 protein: CASSAGQGTNEKLFF. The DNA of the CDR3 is TGTGCCAGCAGCGCAGGACAGGGGACTAATGAAAAACTGTTTTTT.

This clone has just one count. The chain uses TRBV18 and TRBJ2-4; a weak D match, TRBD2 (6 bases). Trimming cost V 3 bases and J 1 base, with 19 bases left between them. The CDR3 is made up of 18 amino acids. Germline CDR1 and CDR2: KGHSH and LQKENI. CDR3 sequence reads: CASSPISSVSIAKNIQYF. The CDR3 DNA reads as TGTGCCAGCTCACCCATCTCTAGCGTCTCTATTGCCAAAAACATTCAGTACTTC.

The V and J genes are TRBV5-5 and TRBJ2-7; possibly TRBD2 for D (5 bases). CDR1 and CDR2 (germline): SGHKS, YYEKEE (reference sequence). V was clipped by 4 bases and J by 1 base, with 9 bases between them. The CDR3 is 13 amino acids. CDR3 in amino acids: CASSPAGSYEQYF. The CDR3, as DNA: TGTGCCAGCAGCCCGGCGGGTTCCTACGAGCAGTACTTC.

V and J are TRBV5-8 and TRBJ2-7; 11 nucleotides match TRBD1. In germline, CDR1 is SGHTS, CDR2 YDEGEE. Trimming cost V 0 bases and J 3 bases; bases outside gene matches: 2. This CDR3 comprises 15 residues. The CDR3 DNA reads TGTGCCAGCAGCTTGGCGGGACAGGGGGTCTACGAGCAGTACTTC. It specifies CASSLAGQGVYEQYF. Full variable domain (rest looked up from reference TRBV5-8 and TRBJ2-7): EAGVTQSPTHLIKTRGQQATLRCSPISGHTSVYWYQQALGLGLQFLLWYDEGEERNRGNFPPRFSGRQFPNYSSELNVNALELEDSALYLCASSLAGQGVYEQYFGPGTRLTVT.

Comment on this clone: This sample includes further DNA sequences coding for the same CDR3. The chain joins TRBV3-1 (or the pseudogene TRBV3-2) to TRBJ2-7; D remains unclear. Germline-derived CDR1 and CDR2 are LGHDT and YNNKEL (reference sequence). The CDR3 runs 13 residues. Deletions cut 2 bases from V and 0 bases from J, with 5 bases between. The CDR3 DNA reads TGTGCCAGCAGCCAACGAGGCTCCTACGAGCAGTACTTC. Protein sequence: CASSQRGSYEQYF.

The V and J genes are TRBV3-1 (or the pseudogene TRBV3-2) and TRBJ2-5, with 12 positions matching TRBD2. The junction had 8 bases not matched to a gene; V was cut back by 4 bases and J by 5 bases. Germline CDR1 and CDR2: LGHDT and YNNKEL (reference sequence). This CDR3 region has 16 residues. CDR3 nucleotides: TGTGCCAGCAGCCGCCCACTAGCGGGGGGTGGGGAGACCCAGTACTTC. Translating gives CASSRPLAGGGETQYF.

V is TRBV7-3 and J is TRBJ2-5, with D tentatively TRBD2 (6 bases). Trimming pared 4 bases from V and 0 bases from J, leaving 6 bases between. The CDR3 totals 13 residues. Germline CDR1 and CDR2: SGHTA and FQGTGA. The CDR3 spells CASSWGDQETQYF. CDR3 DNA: TGTGCCAGCAGCTGGGGGGACCAAGAGACCCAGTACTTC.

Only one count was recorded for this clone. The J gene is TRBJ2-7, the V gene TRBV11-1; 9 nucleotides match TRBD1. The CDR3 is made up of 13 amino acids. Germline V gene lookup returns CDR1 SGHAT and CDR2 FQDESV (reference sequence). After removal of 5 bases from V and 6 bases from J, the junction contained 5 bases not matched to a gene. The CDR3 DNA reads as TGTGCCAGCAGCCAGAACAGGGGGCGCGAGCAGTACTTC. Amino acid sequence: CASSQNRGREQYF.

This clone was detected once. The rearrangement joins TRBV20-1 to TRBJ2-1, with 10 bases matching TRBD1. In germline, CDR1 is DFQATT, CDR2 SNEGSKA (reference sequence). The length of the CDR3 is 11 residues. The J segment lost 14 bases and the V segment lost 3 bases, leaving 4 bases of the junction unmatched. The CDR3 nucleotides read TGCAGTGCTAGGTCCGGGACAGGGGAGTTCTTC. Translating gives CSARSGTGEFF.

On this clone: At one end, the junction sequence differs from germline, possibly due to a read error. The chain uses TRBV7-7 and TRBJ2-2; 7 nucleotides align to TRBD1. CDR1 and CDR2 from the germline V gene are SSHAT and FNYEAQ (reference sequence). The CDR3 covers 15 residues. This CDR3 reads CASSPGQVGTGELFF. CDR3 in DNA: TGTGCTAGCAGCCCTGGACAGGTTGGCACCGGGGAGCTGTTTTTT.

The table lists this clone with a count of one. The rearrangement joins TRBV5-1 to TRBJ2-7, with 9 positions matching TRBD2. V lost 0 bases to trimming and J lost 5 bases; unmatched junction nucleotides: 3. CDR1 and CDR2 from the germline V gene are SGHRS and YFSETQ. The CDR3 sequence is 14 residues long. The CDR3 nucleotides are TGCGCCAGCAGCTTGGAAGTAGCGGGGGACGAGCAGTACTTC. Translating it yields CASSLEVAGDEQYF.

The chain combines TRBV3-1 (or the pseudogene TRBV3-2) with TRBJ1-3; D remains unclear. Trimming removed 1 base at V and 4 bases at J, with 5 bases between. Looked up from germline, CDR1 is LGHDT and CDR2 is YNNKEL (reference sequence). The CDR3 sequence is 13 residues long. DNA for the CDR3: TGTGCCAGCAGCCAAGCCATGGGAAACACCATATATTTT. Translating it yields CASSQAMGNTIYF.

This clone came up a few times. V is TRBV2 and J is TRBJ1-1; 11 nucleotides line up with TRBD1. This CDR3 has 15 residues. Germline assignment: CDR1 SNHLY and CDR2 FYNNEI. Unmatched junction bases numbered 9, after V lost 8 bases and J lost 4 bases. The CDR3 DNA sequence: TGTGCCAGCTCCCGGGACAGGGGGATTCGCACTGAAGCTTTCTTT. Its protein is CASSRDRGIRTEAFF.

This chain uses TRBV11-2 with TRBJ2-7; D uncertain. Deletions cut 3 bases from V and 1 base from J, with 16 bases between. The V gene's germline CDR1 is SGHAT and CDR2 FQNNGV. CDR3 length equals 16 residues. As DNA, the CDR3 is TGTGCCAGCAGCTTTACGGGTTCACACCTATCCTACGAGCAGTACTTC. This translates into CASSFTGSHLSYEQYF.

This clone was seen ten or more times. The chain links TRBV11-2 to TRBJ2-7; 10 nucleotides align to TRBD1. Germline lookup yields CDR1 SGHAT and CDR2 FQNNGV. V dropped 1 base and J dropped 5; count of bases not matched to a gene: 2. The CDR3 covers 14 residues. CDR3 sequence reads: CASSLGQGAHEQYF. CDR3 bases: TGTGCCAGCAGCTTAGGACAGGGGGCCCACGAGCAGTACTTC. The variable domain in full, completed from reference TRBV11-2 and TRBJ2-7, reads EAGVAQSPRYKIIEKRQSVAFWCNPISGHATLYWYQQILGQGPKLLIQFQNNGVVDDSQLPKDRFSAERLKGVDSTLKIQPAKLEDSAVYLCASSLGQGAHEQYFGPGTRLTVT.

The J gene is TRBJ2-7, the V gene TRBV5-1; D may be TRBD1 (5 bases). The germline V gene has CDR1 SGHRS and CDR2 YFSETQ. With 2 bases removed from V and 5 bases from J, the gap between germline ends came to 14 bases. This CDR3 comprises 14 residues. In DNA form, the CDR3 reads TGCGCCAGCAGCTTAGGGGCCTCAGCCCACGAGCAGTACTTC. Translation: CASSLGASAHEQYF.

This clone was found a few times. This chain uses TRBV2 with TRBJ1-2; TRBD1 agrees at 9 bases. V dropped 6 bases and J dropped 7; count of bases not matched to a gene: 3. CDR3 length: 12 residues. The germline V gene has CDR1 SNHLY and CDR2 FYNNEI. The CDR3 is CASRGQGPGYTF. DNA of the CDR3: TGTGCCAGCAGGGGACAGGGTCCTGGCTACACCTTC.

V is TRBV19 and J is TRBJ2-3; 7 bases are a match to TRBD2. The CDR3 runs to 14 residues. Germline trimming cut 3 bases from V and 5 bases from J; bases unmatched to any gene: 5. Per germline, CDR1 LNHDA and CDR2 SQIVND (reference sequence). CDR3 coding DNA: TGTGCCAGTAGTATGGGGCGGGGGATAGATACGCAGTATTTT. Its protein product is CASSMGRGIDTQYF.

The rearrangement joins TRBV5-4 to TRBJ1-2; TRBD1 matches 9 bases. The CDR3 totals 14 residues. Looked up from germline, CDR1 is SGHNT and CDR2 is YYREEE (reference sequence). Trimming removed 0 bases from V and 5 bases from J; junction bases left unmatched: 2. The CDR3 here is CASSLGGQGYGYTF. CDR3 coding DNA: TGTGCCAGCAGCTTGGGTGGACAGGGGTATGGCTACACCTTC.

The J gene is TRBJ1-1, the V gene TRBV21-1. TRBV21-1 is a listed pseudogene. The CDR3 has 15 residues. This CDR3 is CASSPARRVNTEAFF. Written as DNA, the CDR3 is TGTGCCAGCAGCCCAGCTCGGCGGGTGAACACTGAAGCTTTCTTT.

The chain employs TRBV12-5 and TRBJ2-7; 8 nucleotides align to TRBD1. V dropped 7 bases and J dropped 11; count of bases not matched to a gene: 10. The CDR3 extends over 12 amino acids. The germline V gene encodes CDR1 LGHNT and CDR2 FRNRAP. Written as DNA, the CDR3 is TGTGCTAGTGCCCTCACTGGGACAGGCGAGTACTTC. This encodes CASALTGTGEYF.